The 2 T cell receptor beta chains listed next were all sequenced from one sample in a study of long-term antiretroviral therapy in people with HIV. Survey-level immunoSEQ v3.0 assays were run. TCRdb's copy holds only in-frame clones and misses some; the assay was immunoSEQ multiplex PCR. The sample carries approximately 17,000 clones, approximately 90% recorded once. Material: unsorted PBMCs, obtained 0.6 years after starting antiretroviral therapy. These receptors were obtained from a woman aged 40 to 55 with HIV.

The V gene is TRBV6-1, the J gene TRBJ1-1; a weak D match, TRBD1 (6 bases). The V end was cut by 7 bases, the J end by 7 bases, with 13 bases between. Germline V lookup: CDR1 MNHNS, CDR2 SASEGT. This CDR3 has 12 residues. The DNA of the CDR3 is TGTGCCAGCACTTGGGGGGCATATGAAGCTTTCTTT. Translated: CASTWGAYEAFF.

The chain uses TRBV6-5 and TRBJ1-5; D is perhaps TRBD1 (6 bases). V lost 4 bases and J lost 3, with 10 bases in between. In germline, CDR1 is MNHEY, CDR2 SVGAGI. CDR3 length: 14 residues. CDR3 protein: CASSSDRNNQPQHF. In DNA, the CDR3 is TGTGCCAGCAGTTCGGACAGAAACAATCAGCCCCAGCATTTT.